This TCR beta chain was documented in a study of cytomegalovirus exposure and HLA in healthy donors. General study points: CMV serostatus was the sole immune exposure data available. Within a later analysis, the majority of CMV-associated TCR beta chains appeared HLA-restricted. High sensitivity and specificity were reportedly achieved when the classifier diagnosed cytomegalovirus status.

In the case of this clone: Its target is unknown.

The V and J ends lost 5 bases and 4 bases respectively, with 11 bases between them. This CDR3 is 13 amino acids long. CDR1 SEHNR and CDR2 FQNEAQ come from the germline V gene (reference sequence). PCR was performed using 60 Vbeta and 13 Jbeta primers. Sequenced by immunoSEQ multiplex PCR; TCRdb stores in-frame clones only, minus some. This repertoire shows over 75,000 clones, about 72% found once; its top ten account for 2.1%. Sequencing was carried out using PBMCs. The origin of this receptor is a man aged 25-45 years in good health and CMV-seronegative. The V gene is TRBV7-9, the J gene TRBJ1-1, with a possible D match to TRBD1 (6 bases). The CDR3 DNA follows: TGTGCCAGCAGCCAACAGGGCGCCACTGAAGCTTTCTTT. Translating it yields CASSQQGATEAFF.